This TCR beta chain was recorded in a study of cytomegalovirus exposure and HLA in healthy donors. Study-wide findings and caveats: It emerged from a later analysis that several of the most significant clusters appeared to be linked to common viral pathogens. Later work associated fewer than 20,000 TCR beta sequences with HLA alleles at 0.05 false discovery rate.

The CDR3 is made up of 13 amino acids. Trimming cost V 1 base and J 2 bases, with 7 bases left between them. The germline V gene encodes CDR1 SGHRS and CDR2 YFSETQ. A note on this clone: Its target is not known.

The PCR contained 60 Vbeta and 13 Jbeta primers. Measured with immunoSEQ multiplex PCR; TCRdb has only the in-frame clones, and not every one. The sample records over 110,000 clones, 80% being singletons. The V gene is TRBV5-1, the J gene TRBJ2-7, with D possibly being TRBD1 (5 bases). This TCR came from a middle-aged man in good health and CMV-seronegative. Material for sequencing was PBMCs. The chain's CDR3 is CASSLTGPYEQYF. CDR3 in DNA: TGCGCCAGCAGCTTGACAGGACCCTACGAGCAGTACTTC.